This paragraph reports one T cell receptor (beta chain). The V segment lost 4 bases and the J segment 2 bases; nucleotides outside the gene matches: 4. The CDR3 runs to 14 residues. Germline CDR1 SGDLS, CDR2 YYNGEE. This sample stems from a study of blood T cell repertoires in COVID-19. The method was immunoSEQ multiplex PCR; TCRdb's version includes in-frame clones alone and lacks a portion of them. The sample shows 100,000 to 150,000 clones, around 83% of them seen only once. The chain links TRBV9 to TRBJ1-1, with 8 bases lining up with TRBD1. Input material: peripheral blood. This TCR came from a woman aged 50 to 60 with acute or convalescent COVID-19. CDR3: CASSRTGHNTEAFF. The CDR3 DNA reads TGTGCCAGCAGCAGGACAGGGCATAACACTGAAGCTTTCTTT.